Each of the 22 T cell receptor beta chains below was sequenced from the same sample in a study of T-cell reconstitution after alpha-beta-depleted transplantation in children. Molecular barcoding with unique molecular identifiers was used for the TCRbeta library. TCRdb recomputed calls from the PCR reads with MiXCR, one row per CDR3 protein. The sample has 450,000 to 700,000 distinct CDR3 sequences, over 20% seen once; the top ten hold approximately 33%. The specimen comprised PBMCs, sampled before TCRalphabeta/CD19-depleted stem cell transplant. These TCRs come from a boy under two years old with Wiskott-Aldrich syndrome, due to receive a stem cell transplant.

The V call is TRBV4-1, the J call TRBJ2-7, with 9 bases aligning to TRBD2. The CDR3 has 16 amino acids. V lost 0 bases to trimming and J lost 1 base; unmatched junction nucleotides: 4. Germline CDR1 and CDR2: MGHRA and YSYEKL. CDR3 amino acids: CASSQDQTSGSYEQYF. The CDR3, as DNA: TGCGCCAGCAGCCAAGATCAAACTAGCGGGTCCTACGAGCAGTACTTC.

This clonotype showed up just a few times. The genes are TRBV7-9 and TRBJ1-1; 12 bases fit TRBD1. This CDR3 comprises 17 residues. The trim removed 5 bases at V and 0 bases at J, leaving 7 bases unmatched. Germline V gene lookup returns CDR1 SEHNR and CDR2 FQNEAQ (reference sequence). The CDR3 DNA reads TGTGCCAGCAGCCCACCGGGACAGGGGGCCCTGAACACTGAAGCTTTCTTT. It specifies CASSPPGQGALNTEAFF.

This clonotype was counted only a few times. The J gene is TRBJ2-2, the V gene TRBV28; no clear D. From germline, CDR1 is MDHEN and CDR2 SYDVKM. The CDR3 is made up of 14 amino acids. Trimming shortened V by 1 base and J by 1 base, and 4 bases separated the two germline ends. The CDR3 DNA is TGTGCCAGCAGTTTATCTATGAACACCGGGGAGCTGTTTTTT. It specifies CASSLSMNTGELFF. The full variable domain, completed using reference TRBV28 and TRBJ2-2, is DVKVTQSSRYLVKRTGEKVFLECVQDMDHENMFWYRQDPGLGLRLIYFSYDVKMKEKGDIPEGYSVSREKKERFSLILESASTNQTSMYLCASSLSMNTGELFFGEGSRLTVL.

The V and J genes are TRBV18 and TRBJ2-3, with 7 bases lining up with TRBD2. Looked up from germline, CDR1 is KGHSH and CDR2 is LQKENI. Losses at the gene ends were 3 bases for V and 0 bases for J; bases not matched to a gene: 3. There are 15 residues in the CDR3. CDR3 amino acids: CASSPVAGSTDTQYF. The DNA for the CDR3 is TGTGCCAGCTCACCTGTAGCGGGTAGCACAGATACGCAGTATTTT.

This clonotype appeared once. The chain carries TRBV9 and TRBJ2-2; D gene uncertain. Germline V gives CDR1 SGDLS, CDR2 YYNGEE. Trimming shortened V by 0 bases and J by 2 bases, and 8 bases separated the two germline ends. This CDR3 has 15 residues. The CDR3 reads CASSVGPRNTGELFF. The CDR3 region has the DNA TGTGCCAGCAGCGTAGGGCCCAGAAACACCGGGGAGCTGTTTTTT.

The chain carries TRBV3-1 and TRBJ1-2; possibly TRBD1 for D (5 bases). Looked up from germline, CDR1 is LGHDT and CDR2 is YNNKEL (reference sequence). The CDR3 runs 14 residues. Trimming removed 5 bases at V and 4 bases at J, with 14 bases between. CDR3: CASSFGADSYGYTF. The CDR3 DNA sequence: TGTGCCAGCAGCTTCGGGGCAGACTCCTATGGCTACACCTTC. Supplemented by reference TRBV3-1 and TRBJ1-2, the full variable domain reads DTAVSQTPKYLVTQMGNDKSIKCEQNLGHDTMYWYKQDSKKFLKIMFSYNNKELIINETVPNRFSPKSPDKAHLNLHINSLELGDSAVYFCASSFGADSYGYTFGSGTRLTVV.

The rearrangement joins TRBV4-1 to TRBJ2-2; no definite D call. The germline V gene has CDR1 MGHRA and CDR2 YSYEKL. The CDR3 has 17 residues. The ends were cut back, 0 bases at V and 0 bases at J, with 11 bases in the middle. For the CDR3, the DNA is TGCGCCAGCAGCCAAGATAAAGGCAGGACGAACACCGGGGAGCTGTTTTTT. It encodes CASSQDKGRTNTGELFF.

The genes are TRBV10-3 and TRBJ2-1, with 12 bases matching TRBD2. The CDR3 has 15 amino acids. Germline trimming cut 2 bases from V and 6 bases from J; bases unmatched to any gene: 2. Germline CDR1 and CDR2: ENHRY and SYGVKD. This CDR3 reads CAISEILAGGNEQFF. As DNA, the CDR3 is TGTGCCATCAGTGAGATACTAGCGGGAGGCAATGAGCAGTTCTTC.

The count of this clonotype is one. The chain links TRBV5-1 to TRBJ2-3, with D hard to call. Per germline, CDR1 SGHRS and CDR2 YFSETQ. With 4 bases removed from V and 0 bases from J, the gap between germline ends came to 15 bases. The CDR3 loop spans 16 amino acids. Here the CDR3 reads CASSPWVGVSTDTQYF. The CDR3 nucleotides read TGCGCCAGCAGCCCTTGGGTCGGTGTTAGCACAGATACGCAGTATTTT.

The V call is TRBV7-9, the J call TRBJ2-3, with D maybe TRBD1 (6 bases). Germline lookup yields CDR1 SEHNR and CDR2 FQNEAQ (reference sequence). Trimming removed 3 bases at V and 1 base at J, with 11 bases between. The CDR3 is 15 residues long. The CDR3 bases are TGTGCCAGCAGCTTTACAGGGACCCGCACAGATACGCAGTATTTT. It encodes CASSFTGTRTDTQYF.

This rearrangement joins TRBV19 to TRBJ2-3; D is unclear. The V end lost 1 base, the J end lost 2 bases, and 7 bases lay between the germline ends. CDR3 length equals 14 residues. CDR1 and CDR2 (germline): LNHDA, SQIVND (reference sequence). The CDR3 region has the DNA TGTGCCAGTAGTATAGCGGTAACCACAGATACGCAGTATTTT. It encodes CASSIAVTTDTQYF. Combining the CDR3 with reference TRBV19 and TRBJ2-3 gives the whole variable domain DGGITQSPKYLFRKEGQNVTLSCEQNLNHDAMYWYRQDPGQGLRLIYYSQIVNDFQKGDIAEGYSVSREKKESFPLTVTSAQKNPTAFYLCASSIAVTTDTQYFGPGTRLTVL.

V is TRBV28 and J is TRBJ2-7; D is ambiguous. Deletions cut 2 bases from V and 2 bases from J, with 10 bases between. CDR3 size: 14 residues. The germline V gene has CDR1 MDHEN and CDR2 SYDVKM. The CDR3 loop reads CASSLLGFTYEQYF. The CDR3 nucleotides read TGTGCCAGCAGTTTACTCGGATTCACCTACGAGCAGTACTTC. Full variable domain (missing parts from reference TRBV28 and TRBJ2-7): DVKVTQSSRYLVKRTGEKVFLECVQDMDHENMFWYRQDPGLGLRLIYFSYDVKMKEKGDIPEGYSVSREKKERFSLILESASTNQTSMYLCASSLLGFTYEQYFGPGTRLTVT.

V usage is TRBV28 and J usage is TRBJ2-7; no clear D. The CDR3 consists of 12 residues. V lost 8 bases and J lost 1, with 9 bases in between. Germline V gene lookup returns CDR1 MDHEN and CDR2 SYDVKM. The CDR3 DNA follows: TGTGCCAGCGCCCGTTGGTCCTACGAGCAGTACTTC. Translating gives CASARWSYEQYF.

V usage is TRBV10-3 and J usage is TRBJ2-7, with D possibly matching TRBD2 (6 bases). This CDR3 has 18 amino acids. The V end was cut by 0 bases, the J end by 1 base, with 19 bases between. Germline V gene sequence: CDR1 ENHRY, CDR2 SYGVKD. CDR3 sequence reads: CAISESSGLRGLSYEQYF. CDR3 in DNA: TGTGCCATCAGTGAGTCCTCGGGACTCCGCGGGCTTTCCTACGAGCAGTACTTC.

The chain employs TRBV24-1 and TRBJ2-5; 7 nucleotides align to TRBD2. Germline assignment: CDR1 KGHDR and CDR2 SFDVKD. This CDR3 has 14 residues. V lost 7 bases and J lost 5; bases outside the gene matches: 9. The CDR3 DNA follows: TGTGCCACCAGCGCCAGCGGAGCGGGGGAGACCCAGTACTTC. Its protein product is CATSASGAGETQYF.

CDR3 sequence: CSVRSTGSYNEQFF. The CDR3, as DNA: TGCAGCGTGAGATCGACAGGCTCCTACAATGAGCAGTTCTTC. The chain is built from TRBV29-1 and TRBJ2-1; weak D call: TRBD1 (6 bases). Germline lookup yields CDR1 SQVTM and CDR2 ANQGSEA. V was trimmed by 6 bases and J by 0 bases, leaving 12 bases between them. CDR3 size: 14 residues.

This clonotype was seen more than once but under ten times. The genes are TRBV3-1 and TRBJ2-1; D ambiguous. With 1 base removed from V and 2 bases from J, the gap between germline ends came to 9 bases. CDR3 length: 15 residues. The germline V gene encodes CDR1 LGHDT and CDR2 YNNKEL (reference sequence). The CDR3 DNA sequence: TGTGCCAGCAGCCAAGGCCAGGATCCCTACAATGAGCAGTTCTTC. Protein product: CASSQGQDPYNEQFF.

The rearrangement joins TRBV27 to TRBJ2-1, with D possibly being TRBD1 (5 bases). The V end was cut by 1 base, the J end by 7 bases, with 14 bases between. Germline CDR1 reads MNHEY; CDR2 reads SMNVEV (reference sequence). The CDR3 covers 15 residues. CDR3 sequence (DNA): TGTGCCAGCAGTTTATTTGCAGGGTTAGAGAATGAGCAGTTCTTC. It specifies CASSLFAGLENEQFF.

The chain links TRBV27 to TRBJ2-2; D unclear. V lost 5 bases, J lost 5 bases, and 12 bases lay in between. Germline V gene data show CDR1 as MNHEY and CDR2 as SMNVEV (reference sequence). The CDR3 is 14 amino acids. CDR3 region: CASSPQMLTGELFF. The CDR3 nucleotides are TGTGCCAGCAGTCCCCAGATGTTGACCGGGGAGCTGTTTTTT.

This clonotype was counted between two and nine times. V usage is TRBV28 and J usage is TRBJ2-1; the match to TRBD2 covers 9 bases. V dropped 1 base and J dropped 2; count of bases not matched to a gene: 6. The CDR3 runs 17 residues. In germline, CDR1 is MDHEN, CDR2 SYDVKM. CDR3: CASSLSASGKTYNEQFF. DNA of the CDR3: TGTGCCAGCAGTTTATCCGCTAGCGGGAAAACCTACAATGAGCAGTTCTTC.

This clonotype turned up a few times. The chain carries TRBV27 and TRBJ2-6, with TRBD1 matching 8 bases. V shed 4 bases and J 2 bases; nucleotides not matched to a gene: 10. Germline CDR1 is MNHEY and CDR2 is SMNVEV (reference sequence). This CDR3 has 18 residues. CDR3 in DNA: TGTGCCAGCAGTTCCCCAAGGACAGGGTCAGCTGGGGCCAACGTCCTGACTTTC. Translation: CASSSPRTGSAGANVLTF.

The chain is built from TRBV7-9 and TRBJ1-1; D is ambiguous. The CDR3 is 11 amino acids. Looked up from germline, CDR1 is SEHNR and CDR2 is FQNEAQ (reference sequence). Trimming left V 4 bases short and J 3 bases short, with 3 bases between. The DNA for the CDR3 is TGTGCCAGCAGCTGGGACACTGAAGCTTTCTTT. Translated: CASSWDTEAFF.